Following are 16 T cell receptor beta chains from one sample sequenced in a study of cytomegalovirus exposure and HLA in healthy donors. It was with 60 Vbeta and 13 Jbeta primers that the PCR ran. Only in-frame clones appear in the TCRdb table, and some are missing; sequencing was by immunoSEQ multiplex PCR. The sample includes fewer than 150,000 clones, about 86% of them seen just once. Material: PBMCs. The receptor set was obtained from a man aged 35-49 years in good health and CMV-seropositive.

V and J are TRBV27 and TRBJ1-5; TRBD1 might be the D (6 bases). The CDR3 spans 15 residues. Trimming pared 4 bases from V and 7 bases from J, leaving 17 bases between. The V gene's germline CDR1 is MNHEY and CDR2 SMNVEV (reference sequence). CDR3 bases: TGTGCCAGCAGTTCCGATGGCGGGGGCTGGCAGCCCCAGCATTTT. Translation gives CASSSDGGGWQPQHF.

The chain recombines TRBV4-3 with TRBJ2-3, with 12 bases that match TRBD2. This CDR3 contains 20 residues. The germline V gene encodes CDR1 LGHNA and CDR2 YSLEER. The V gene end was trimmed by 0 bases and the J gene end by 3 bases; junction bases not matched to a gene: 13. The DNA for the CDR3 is TGCGCCAGCAGCCAAGATCGAGGTGCTAGCGGGGGGGCATGGACAGATACGCAGTATTTT. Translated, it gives CASSQDRGASGGAWTDTQYF.

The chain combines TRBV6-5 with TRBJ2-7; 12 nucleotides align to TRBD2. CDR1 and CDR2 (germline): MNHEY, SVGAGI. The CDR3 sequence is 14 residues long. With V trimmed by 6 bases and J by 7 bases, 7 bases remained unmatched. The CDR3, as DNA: TGTGCCAGCAGCCGACTAGCGGGAGCACGAGAGCAGTACTTC. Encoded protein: CASSRLAGAREQYF.

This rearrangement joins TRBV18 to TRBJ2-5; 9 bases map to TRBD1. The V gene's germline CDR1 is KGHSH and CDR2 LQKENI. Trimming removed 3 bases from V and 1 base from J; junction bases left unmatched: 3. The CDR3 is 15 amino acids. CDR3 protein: CASSPQTGGQETQYF. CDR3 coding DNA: TGTGCCAGCTCACCTCAGACAGGGGGCCAAGAGACCCAGTACTTC.

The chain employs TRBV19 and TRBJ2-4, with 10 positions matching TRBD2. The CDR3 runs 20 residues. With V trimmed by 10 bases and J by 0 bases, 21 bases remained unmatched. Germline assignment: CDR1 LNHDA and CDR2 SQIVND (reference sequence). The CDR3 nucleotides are TGTGCCACCCAACCCGGACTAGCGGCAACCTTAACACTAGCCAAAAACATTCAGTACTTC. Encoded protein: CATQPGLAATLTLAKNIQYF.

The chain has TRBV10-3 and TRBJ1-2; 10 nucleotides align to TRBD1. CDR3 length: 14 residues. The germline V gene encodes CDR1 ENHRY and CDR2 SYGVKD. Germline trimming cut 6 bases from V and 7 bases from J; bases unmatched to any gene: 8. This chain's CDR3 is CAIRGTGEASGYTF. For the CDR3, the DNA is TGTGCCATCAGGGGGACAGGGGAAGCAAGTGGCTACACCTTC.

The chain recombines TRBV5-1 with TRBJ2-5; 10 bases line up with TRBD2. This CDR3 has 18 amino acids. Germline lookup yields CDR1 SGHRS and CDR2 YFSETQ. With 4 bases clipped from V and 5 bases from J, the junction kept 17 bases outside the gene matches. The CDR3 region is CASSAGTSALRAGETQYF. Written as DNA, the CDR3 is TGCGCCAGCAGCGCCGGGACTAGCGCCCTAAGGGCTGGGGAGACCCAGTACTTC. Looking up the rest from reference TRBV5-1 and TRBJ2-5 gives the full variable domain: KAGVTQTPRYLIKTRGQQVTLSCSPISGHRSVSWYQQTPGQGLQFLFEYFSETQRNKGNFPGRFSGRQFSNSRSEMNVSTLELGDSALYLCASSAGTSALRAGETQYFGPGTRLLVL.

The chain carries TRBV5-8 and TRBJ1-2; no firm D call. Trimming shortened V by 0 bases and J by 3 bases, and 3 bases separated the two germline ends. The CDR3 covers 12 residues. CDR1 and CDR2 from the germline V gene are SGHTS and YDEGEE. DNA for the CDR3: TGTGCCAGCAGCTTGGGAGACTATGGCTACACCTTC. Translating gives CASSLGDYGYTF.

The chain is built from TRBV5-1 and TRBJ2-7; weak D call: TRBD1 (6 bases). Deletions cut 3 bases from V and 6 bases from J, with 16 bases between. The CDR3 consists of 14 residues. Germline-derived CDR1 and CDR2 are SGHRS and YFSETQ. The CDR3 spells CASSWGTLTPEQYF. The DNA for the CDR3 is TGCGCCAGCAGCTGGGGGACACTAACCCCCGAGCAGTACTTC.

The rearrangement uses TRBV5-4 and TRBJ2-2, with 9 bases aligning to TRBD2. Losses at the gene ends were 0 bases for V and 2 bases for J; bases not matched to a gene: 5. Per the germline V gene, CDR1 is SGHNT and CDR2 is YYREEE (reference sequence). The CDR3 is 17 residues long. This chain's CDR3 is CASSLASSGKNTGELFF. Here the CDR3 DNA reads TGTGCCAGCAGCTTGGCGTCTAGCGGGAAAAACACCGGGGAGCTGTTTTTT.

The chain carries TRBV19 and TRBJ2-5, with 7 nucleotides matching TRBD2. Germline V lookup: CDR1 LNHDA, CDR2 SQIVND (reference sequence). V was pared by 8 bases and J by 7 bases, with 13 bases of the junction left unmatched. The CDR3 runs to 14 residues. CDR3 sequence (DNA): TGTGCCAGTCGGCCGGGGGGAGGGTCCGGGACCCAGTACTTC. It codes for CASRPGGGSGTQYF.

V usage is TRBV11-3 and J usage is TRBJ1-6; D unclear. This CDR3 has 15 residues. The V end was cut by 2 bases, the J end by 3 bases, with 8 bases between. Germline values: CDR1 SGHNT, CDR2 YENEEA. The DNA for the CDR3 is TGTGCCAGCAGCTTACAAGCGGTCTATAATTCACCCCTCCACTTT. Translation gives CASSLQAVYNSPLHF.

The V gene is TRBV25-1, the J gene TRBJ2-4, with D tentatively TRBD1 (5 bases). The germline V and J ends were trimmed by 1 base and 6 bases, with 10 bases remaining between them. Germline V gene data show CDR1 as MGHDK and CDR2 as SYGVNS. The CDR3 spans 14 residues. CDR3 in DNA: TGTGCCAGCAGTGAATTTAGGGGCGGAAACATTCAGTACTTC. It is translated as CASSEFRGGNIQYF.

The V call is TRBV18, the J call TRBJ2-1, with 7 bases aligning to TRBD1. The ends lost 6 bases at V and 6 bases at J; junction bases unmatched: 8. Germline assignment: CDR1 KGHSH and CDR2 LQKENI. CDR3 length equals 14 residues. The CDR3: CASSLDRIFNEQFF. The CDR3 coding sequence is TGTGCCAGCTCCCTGGACAGGATTTTCAATGAGCAGTTCTTC.

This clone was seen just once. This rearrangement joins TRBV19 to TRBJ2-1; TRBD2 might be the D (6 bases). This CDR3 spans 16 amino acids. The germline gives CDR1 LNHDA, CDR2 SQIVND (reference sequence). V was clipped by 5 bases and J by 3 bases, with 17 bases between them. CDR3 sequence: CASSRRTGVVYNEQFF. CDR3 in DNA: TGTGCCAGTAGTCGCCGGACGGGGGTCGTCTACAATGAGCAGTTCTTC.

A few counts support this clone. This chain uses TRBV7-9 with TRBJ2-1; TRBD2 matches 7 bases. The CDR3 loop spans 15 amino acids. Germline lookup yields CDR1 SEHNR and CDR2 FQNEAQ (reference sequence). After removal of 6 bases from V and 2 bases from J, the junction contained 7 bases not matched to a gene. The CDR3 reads CASRAGRGTYNEQFF. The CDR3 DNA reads TGTGCCAGCAGAGCAGGGCGGGGGACCTACAATGAGCAGTTCTTC.